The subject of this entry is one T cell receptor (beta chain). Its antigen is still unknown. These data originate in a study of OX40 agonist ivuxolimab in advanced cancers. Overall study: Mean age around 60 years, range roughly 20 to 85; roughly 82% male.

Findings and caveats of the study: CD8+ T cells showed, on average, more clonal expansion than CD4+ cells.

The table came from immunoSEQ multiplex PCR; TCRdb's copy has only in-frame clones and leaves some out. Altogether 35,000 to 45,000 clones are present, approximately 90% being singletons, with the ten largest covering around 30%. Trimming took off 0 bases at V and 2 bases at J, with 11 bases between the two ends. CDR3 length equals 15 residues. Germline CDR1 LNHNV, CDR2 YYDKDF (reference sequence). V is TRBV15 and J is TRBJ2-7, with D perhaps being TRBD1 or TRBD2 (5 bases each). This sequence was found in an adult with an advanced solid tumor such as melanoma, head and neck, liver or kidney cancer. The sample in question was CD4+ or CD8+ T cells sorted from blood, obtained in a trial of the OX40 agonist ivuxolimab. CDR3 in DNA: TGTGCCACCAGCAGAGATCGGGGCAGCACCTACGAGCAGTACTTC. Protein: CATSRDRGSTYEQYF.